The T cell receptor (beta chain) described here comes from a study of cytomegalovirus exposure and HLA in healthy donors. Study conclusions and caveats: An apparent linkage of common viral pathogens to several of the most significant clusters emerged in a later analysis.

As for this clone: What it binds is not known.

The primer mix had 60 Vbeta and 13 Jbeta primers. Sequenced by immunoSEQ multiplex PCR; TCRdb stores in-frame clones only, minus some. Altogether 200,000 or so clones are present, over 75% being singletons, with the ten largest covering 0.2% to 0.3%. The CDR3 contains 16 residues. Per the germline V gene, CDR1 is SGHTS and CDR2 is YDEGEE. The ends lost 0 bases at V and 5 bases at J; junction bases unmatched: 6. This clonotype was sampled from a girl under three years old in good health and CMV-seronegative. This chain joins TRBV5-8 and TRBJ2-1, with TRBD2 matching over 9 bases. The sequenced sample was PBMCs. CDR3 amino acids: CASSLGLAGPNNEQFF. DNA of the CDR3: TGTGCCAGCAGCTTGGGCCTAGCGGGACCCAACAATGAGCAGTTCTTC.